The rows below give T cell receptor beta chains drawn from one sample of a study of T cell therapy after organ transplantation. Method: immunoSEQ multiplex PCR; TCRdb's copy keeps in-frame clones and lacks some. The sample lists approximately 52,000 clones; 94% were seen once. Antigen specificity for these receptors is unknown. The sequencing here drew on CD8+ T cells from blood, taken before autologous CMV-specific T cell therapy. These receptors originate from a human patient who had received a solid organ transplant and had CMV disease. The conserved cysteine and the conserved F or W are not part of the CDR3 here.

TRBJ2-7,TRBV5-6,ASSLDLSYEQY
TRBJ2-5,TRBV6-6,AIQALANKETQY
TRBJ2-5,TRBV5-6,ASSFLLREVGETQY
TRBJ1-5,TRBV11-2,ASSPRGGKASQPQH
TRBJ2-7,TRBV6-5,ASAPPQSYEQY
TRBJ1-1,TRBV19,ASSPNSREFTEAF
TRBJ1-2,TRBV30,AWFAPGHYGYT
TRBJ1-5,TRBV6-4,ASSPTGEGQPQH
TRBJ2-1,TRBV6-4,ASSDSGGGAADEQF
TRBJ1-1,TRBV7-9,ASSSPIGQGANTEAF
TRBJ2-1,TRBV11-2,ASSLAGSGRVTYNEQF
TRBJ1-1,TRBV29-1,SAGLRGEAF
TRBJ1-2,TRBV5-1,ASSSGTGVFGYT